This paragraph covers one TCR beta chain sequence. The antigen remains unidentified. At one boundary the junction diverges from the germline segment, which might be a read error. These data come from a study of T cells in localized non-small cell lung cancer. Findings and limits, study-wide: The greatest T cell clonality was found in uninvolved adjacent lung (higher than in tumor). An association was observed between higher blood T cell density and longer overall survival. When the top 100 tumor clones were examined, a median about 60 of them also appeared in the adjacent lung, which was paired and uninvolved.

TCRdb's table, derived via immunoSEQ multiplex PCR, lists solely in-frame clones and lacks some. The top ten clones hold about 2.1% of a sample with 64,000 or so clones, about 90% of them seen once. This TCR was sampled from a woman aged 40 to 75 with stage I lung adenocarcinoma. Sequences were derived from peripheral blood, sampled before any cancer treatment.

CDR3 protein: CASSFLVSSPPAF. The CDR3 DNA reads as TGTGCCAGCAGCTTTTTGGTGTCGAGTCCGCCGGCTTTC. This chain connects TRBV5-5 to TRBJ2-6; no firm D call. Germline V gene lookup returns CDR1 SGHKS and CDR2 YYEKEE (reference sequence). CDR3 length: 13 amino acids. The whole variable domain, remainder taken from reference TRBV5-5 and TRBJ2-6, is DAGVTQSPTHLIKTRGQQVTLRCSPISGHKSVSWYQQVLGQGPQFIFQYYEKEERGRGNFPDRFSARQFPNYSSELNVNALLLGDSALYLCASSFLVSSPPAFGAGSRLTVL.